This T cell receptor (beta chain) was sequenced for a study of blood T cell repertoires in COVID-19. Whole-study context: Some COVID-19 samples were acute and others convalescent; all came from the United States, Italy and Spain. The cDNA or gDNA used as material had been derived from T cells, B-cell-depleted T cells, or PBMCs.

In the original processing: Amplifying reference gene primers gave estimates of nucleated cell counts. Method: immunoSEQ multiplex PCR; TCRdb's copy keeps in-frame clones and lacks some. The V and J calls and clone size are taken from that table; D and trimming were inferred from the DNA. The data contain about 230,000 clones, over 75% of them seen just once; the ten biggest clones take up more than 4.5%. In germline, CDR1 is SGHTA, CDR2 FQGTGA. CDR3 size: 15 residues. J was trimmed by 2 bases and V by 5 bases; bases with no gene match: 4. Enrolled during active infection, Seattle patients were then followed longitudinally.

The sample was peripheral blood. This clonotype was obtained from a man aged 50 to 59 with COVID-19, enrolled during active disease. This sequence joins TRBV7-3 and TRBJ2-5; 11 bases are a match to TRBD1. The CDR3 region has the DNA TGTGCCAGCAGCCCGGGGACAGGGGGTCAAGAGACCCAGTACTTC. This encodes CASSPGTGGQETQYF. Combining the CDR3 with reference TRBV7-3 and TRBJ2-5 gives the whole variable domain GAGVSQTPSNKVTEKGKYVELRCDPISGHTALYWYRQSLGQGPEFLIYFQGTGAADDSGLPNDRFFAVRPEGSVSTLKIQRTERGDSAVYLCASSPGTGGQETQYFGPGTRLLVL.